These 25 T cell receptor beta chains came from one sample sequenced in a study of cytomegalovirus exposure and HLA in healthy donors. PCR amplification relied on 60 Vbeta primers (plus 13 Jbeta primers). TCRdb keeps only in-frame clones here, not all; method: immunoSEQ multiplex PCR. The sample records more than 150,000 clones, approximately 88% being singletons. The sample consisted of PBMCs. The source is a boy aged 2 to 10 in good health and CMV-seronegative.

V usage is TRBV10-3 and J usage is TRBJ1-1, with 7 bases lining up with TRBD1. CDR3 length equals 16 residues. V shed 4 bases and J 3 bases; nucleotides not matched to a gene: 11. Germline CDR1 reads ENHRY; CDR2 reads SYGVKD. The CDR3 sequence is CAISVRTGEADTEAFF. The CDR3 bases are TGTGCCATCAGTGTGCGTACAGGGGAGGCGGACACTGAAGCTTTCTTT.

The J gene is TRBJ2-7, the V gene TRBV11-2, with 9 nucleotides matching TRBD1. Germline V CDR1 and CDR2: SGHAT, FQNNGV. CDR3 size: 14 residues. Trimming removed 5 bases from V and 5 bases from J; junction bases left unmatched: 7. The CDR3 loop is CASSKTGTGNEQYF. CDR3 nucleotide sequence: TGTGCCAGCAGCAAGACCGGGACAGGGAACGAGCAGTACTTC.

V and J are TRBV7-9 and TRBJ2-5; TRBD2 agrees at 11 bases. The V and J ends lost 4 bases and 5 bases, in that order; junction bases with no gene match: 6. The CDR3 is made up of 15 amino acids. The V gene's germline CDR1 is SEHNR and CDR2 FQNEAQ (reference sequence). The CDR3 coding sequence is TGTGCCAGCAGCTCCTTAGCGGGAGGGGGGGAGACCCAGTACTTC. It translates to CASSSLAGGGETQYF.

This chain joins TRBV5-1 and TRBJ2-5; maybe TRBD2 (6 bases). CDR1 SGHRS and CDR2 YFSETQ come from the germline V gene. V lost 3 bases to trimming and J lost 4 bases, with 10 bases between them. CDR3 length: 13 amino acids. Here the CDR3 reads CASSWTGVETQYF. CDR3 coding DNA: TGCGCCAGCAGCTGGACGGGGGTAGAGACCCAGTACTTC.

The chain employs TRBV5-4 and TRBJ2-7; 9 nucleotides match TRBD2. The CDR3 covers 15 residues. V lost 4 bases and J lost 3; bases outside the gene matches: 8. CDR1 and CDR2 (germline): SGHNT, YYREEE (reference sequence). The CDR3 region is CASSREGTSIYEQYF. CDR3 bases: TGTGCCAGCAGCCGCGAGGGGACTAGCATCTACGAGCAGTACTTC.

This clone was picked up one time. The gene calls are TRBV5-6 and TRBJ2-5; the match to TRBD2 covers 7 bases. The DNA end is more similar to TRBJ2-7, so the J call may be wrong. The CDR3 extends over 14 amino acids. CDR1 and CDR2 (germline): SGHDT, YYEEEE. CDR3 in amino acids: CASSSGLVKLEQYF. The CDR3 DNA reads as TGTGCCAGCAGCTCAGGACTAGTCAAGCTCGAGCAGTACTTC.

This rearrangement joins TRBV4-1 to TRBJ2-1, with 9 nucleotides matching TRBD2. Germline V lookup: CDR1 MGHRA, CDR2 YSYEKL. Germline trimming cut 4 bases from V and 5 bases from J; bases unmatched to any gene: 9. The CDR3 length is 16 residues. The CDR3: CASSPRGPSGNNEQFF. CDR3 nucleotides: TGCGCCAGCAGCCCTCGGGGGCCTAGCGGGAACAATGAGCAGTTCTTC.

The chain employs TRBV30 and TRBJ2-7; D is undetermined. Trimming stripped 3 bases from V and 0 bases from J, with 6 bases between. CDR3 length: 12 residues. Looked up from germline, CDR1 is GTSNPN and CDR2 is SVGIG (reference sequence). The CDR3 protein is CAWSVPSYEQYF. The CDR3, as DNA: TGTGCCTGGAGCGTCCCCTCCTACGAGCAGTACTTC.

The sample holds a few counts of this clone. The genes are TRBV6-1 and TRBJ2-7; 8 bases line up with TRBD1. Looked up from germline, CDR1 is MNHNS and CDR2 is SASEGT. The V and J ends lost 4 bases and 3 bases, in that order; junction bases with no gene match: 5. The length of the CDR3 is 14 residues. As DNA, the CDR3 is TGTGCCAGCAGTGTGCAGGGGGCGGGCTACGAGCAGTACTTC. Protein: CASSVQGAGYEQYF.

The rearrangement uses TRBV6-6 and TRBJ2-7, with D perhaps matching TRBD1 (6 bases). Germline V lookup: CDR1 MNHNY, CDR2 SVGAGI (reference sequence). CDR3 length: 15 amino acids. Trimming cost V 2 bases and J 1 base, with 12 bases left between them. CDR3 region: CASSYGGYRSYEQYF. The CDR3 DNA follows: TGTGCCAGCAGTTACGGGGGCTACCGGTCCTACGAGCAGTACTTC.

Remarks on this clone: The junction shows a germline mismatch at one end, possibly a read error. The rearrangement joins TRBV7-9 to TRBJ2-2, with 11 bases fitting TRBD2. This CDR3 comprises 16 residues. The germline V gene encodes CDR1 SEHNR and CDR2 FQNEAQ (reference sequence). This CDR3 is CASSWLLAGETREPFF. CDR3 sequence (DNA): TGTGCCAGCAGCTGGTTACTAGCGGGAGAGACCAGGGAGCCGTTTTTT.

In this sample, this clone turned up once. The rearrangement joins TRBV5-5 to TRBJ2-7; TRBD2 might be the D (6 bases). There are 15 residues in the CDR3. Germline-derived CDR1 and CDR2 are SGHKS and YYEKEE (reference sequence). Trimming cost V 2 bases and J 3 bases, with 15 bases left between them. The DNA of the CDR3 is TGTGCCAGCAGCTTCGTGGAAAGGGGACTCTACGAGCAGTACTTC. This encodes CASSFVERGLYEQYF.

This clone has just a few counts. The chain couples TRBV10-2 to TRBJ2-3; 10 positions agree with TRBD2. This CDR3 has 15 residues. V gave up 1 base and J gave up 5 bases; unmatched junction bases: 3. Per germline, CDR1 WSHSY and CDR2 SAAADI. The CDR3 DNA follows: TGCGCCAGCAGTGAGTTTTCTAGCGGGAGAGATACGCAGTATTTT. Protein product: CASSEFSSGRDTQYF.

This clone was recorded a few times. The V and J genes are TRBV28 and TRBJ2-3; D is unclear. This CDR3 is built from 14 residues. Germline V gives CDR1 MDHEN, CDR2 SYDVKM. The V end lost 3 bases, the J end lost 0 bases, and 7 bases lay between the germline ends. The CDR3 here is CASSLRPSTDTQYF. CDR3 in DNA: TGTGCCAGCAGTTTGAGGCCCAGCACAGATACGCAGTATTTT.

The CDR3 is CASSPGQGAGNTIYF. The CDR3 nucleotides are TGTGCCAGCTCACCGGGACAGGGGGCTGGAAACACCATATATTTT. This chain joins TRBV18 and TRBJ1-3; 11 positions agree with TRBD1. The CDR3 extends over 15 amino acids. V was clipped by 3 bases and J by 2 bases; unmatched bases: 0. In germline, CDR1 is KGHSH, CDR2 LQKENI.

This clone appeared a few times. V and J are TRBV6-1 and TRBJ2-2; possible D gene TRBD2, 5 bases. V was cut by 4 bases and J by 1 base, with 13 bases left in between. Looked up from germline, CDR1 is MNHNS and CDR2 is SASEGT. This CDR3 spans 16 amino acids. As DNA, the CDR3 is TGTGCCAGCAGTGGGGGAGACGGGGAGAACACCGGGGAGCTGTTTTTT. Protein product: CASSGGDGENTGELFF.

The chain combines TRBV11-2 with TRBJ2-7; TRBD1 matches at 7 bases. The CDR3 is made up of 14 amino acids. V lost 5 bases, J lost 0 bases, and 4 bases stayed unmatched. Germline lookup yields CDR1 SGHAT and CDR2 FQNNGV. The CDR3 DNA reads as TGTGCCAGCAGCCCCGGGACAGTCTCCTACGAGCAGTACTTC. It yields the protein CASSPGTVSYEQYF.

J is TRBJ2-7 and V is TRBV28; D call uncertain. The V and J ends lost 4 bases and 6 bases respectively, with 10 bases between them. The CDR3 totals 12 residues. Germline V gene sequence: CDR1 MDHEN, CDR2 SYDVKM. The CDR3 reads CASSSRSREQYF. CDR3 in DNA: TGTGCCAGCAGTTCTAGGTCTCGCGAGCAGTACTTC.

The chain uses TRBV6-6 and TRBJ2-7, with TRBD1 identical over 7 bases. The CDR3 sequence is 14 residues long. Trimming at V came to 6 bases and at J to 4 bases, leaving 9 bases not matched to a gene. CDR1 is MNHNY, CDR2 SVGAGI, per germline (reference sequence). The CDR3 DNA reads as TGTGCCAGCAGCCTTGACAGGGTTGGATACGAGCAGTACTTC. This translates into CASSLDRVGYEQYF.

This clone has a count of ten or more. V gene TRBV4-2 combines with J gene TRBJ2-1; 10 bases map to TRBD2. CDR1 is LGHNA, CDR2 YNFKEQ, per germline. There are 16 residues in the CDR3. Trimming cost V 0 bases and J 8 bases; bases outside gene matches: 7. In DNA, the CDR3 is TGTGCCAGCAGCCAAGAGGGACTAGCGATTAACTATGAGCAGTTCTTC. Translating it yields CASSQEGLAINYEQFF.

The chain employs TRBV7-2 and TRBJ2-7; 7 nucleotides agree with TRBD2. Germline trimming cut 0 bases from V and 3 bases from J; bases unmatched to any gene: 5. The germline CDR1 and CDR2 sequences are SGHTA and FQGNSA. The length of the CDR3 is 15 residues. CDR3 residues: CASSLAGGELYEQYF. DNA for the CDR3: TGTGCCAGCAGCTTAGCGGGAGGGGAACTCTACGAGCAGTACTTC.

The chain recombines TRBV19 with TRBJ1-1; 8 bases align to TRBD1. Germline V CDR1 and CDR2: LNHDA, SQIVND (reference sequence). The length of the CDR3 is 14 residues. The J segment lost 1 base and the V segment lost 8 bases, leaving 6 bases of the junction unmatched. CDR3 residues: CASGTGGWNTEAFF. CDR3 bases: TGTGCCAGTGGAACAGGGGGTTGGAACACTGAAGCTTTCTTT.

The chain couples TRBV4-1 to TRBJ2-7, with 12 bases fitting TRBD2. This CDR3 spans 17 amino acids. V dropped 0 bases and J dropped 3; count of bases not matched to a gene: 6. Germline CDR1 is MGHRA and CDR2 is YSYEKL. CDR3 nucleotides: TGCGCCAGCAGCCAAGAGGCCCCACTAGCGGGAGGCTACGAGCAGTACTTC. Encoded protein: CASSQEAPLAGGYEQYF.

The chain links TRBV5-6 to TRBJ2-1, with TRBD1 identical over 7 bases. Germline V gene lookup returns CDR1 SGHDT and CDR2 YYEEEE. J was trimmed by 5 bases and V by 1 base; bases with no gene match: 3. The length of the CDR3 is 14 residues. The CDR3 nucleotides read TGTGCCAGCAGCTTGAGGGGGCCTAACAATGAGCAGTTCTTC. Its translation is CASSLRGPNNEQFF.

This clone was detected only once. J is TRBJ2-7 and V is TRBV19; no reliable D call. V was shortened by 2 bases and J by 1 base, with 6 bases between the two germline ends. The CDR3 contains 13 residues. From germline, CDR1 is LNHDA and CDR2 SQIVND (reference sequence). This CDR3 is CASSIRVSYEQYF. Here the CDR3 DNA reads TGTGCCAGTAGTATACGGGTGTCCTACGAGCAGTACTTC.